This T cell receptor (beta chain) was recorded in a study of cytomegalovirus exposure and HLA in healthy donors. Study observations and caveats: Later analysis reportedly placed an Asian-associated ancestry cluster below the roughly 670-donor mean in N-insertions.

Primers for the PCR totalled 60 Vbeta and 13 Jbeta. Produced via immunoSEQ multiplex PCR; TCRdb's table is partial and in-frame only. The top ten hold 2.4% of the sample, which has around 140,000 clones, around 78% seen once. The germline gives CDR1 SGHRS, CDR2 YFSETQ. This CDR3 region has 14 residues. With 0 bases clipped from V and 5 bases from J, the junction kept 1 base outside the gene matches. This clone came up a few times. Its antigen is undetermined. This TCR was recovered from a woman younger than 30 in good health and CMV-seropositive. The rearrangement uses TRBV5-1 and TRBJ2-2, with TRBD1 identical over 7 bases. Sample: PBMCs. CDR3 amino acids: CASSLARGTGELFF. CDR3 DNA: TGCGCCAGCAGCTTGGCCAGGGGGACCGGGGAGCTGTTTTTT.